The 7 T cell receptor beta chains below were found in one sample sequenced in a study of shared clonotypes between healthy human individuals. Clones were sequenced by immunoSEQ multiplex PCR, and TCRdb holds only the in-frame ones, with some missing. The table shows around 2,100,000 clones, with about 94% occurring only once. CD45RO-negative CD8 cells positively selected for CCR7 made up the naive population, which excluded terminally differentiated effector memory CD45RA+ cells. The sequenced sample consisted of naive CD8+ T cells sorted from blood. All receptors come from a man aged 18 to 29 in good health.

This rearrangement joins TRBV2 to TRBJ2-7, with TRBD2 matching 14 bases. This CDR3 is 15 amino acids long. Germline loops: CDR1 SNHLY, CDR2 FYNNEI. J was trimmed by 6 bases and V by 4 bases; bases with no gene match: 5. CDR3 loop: CASSAGLAGGREQYF. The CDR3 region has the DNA TGTGCCAGCAGTGCCGGACTAGCGGGGGGTCGCGAGCAGTACTTC.

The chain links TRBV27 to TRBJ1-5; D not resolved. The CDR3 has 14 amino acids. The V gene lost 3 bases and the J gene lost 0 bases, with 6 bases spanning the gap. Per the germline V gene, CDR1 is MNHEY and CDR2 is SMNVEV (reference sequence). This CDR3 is CASSFRNSNQPQHF. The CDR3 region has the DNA TGTGCCAGCAGTTTCAGGAATAGCAATCAGCCCCAGCATTTT.

The CDR3 region is CSVEGGAGLSTGELFF. The CDR3 region has the DNA TGCAGCGTTGAAGGGGGCGCTGGACTGAGCACCGGGGAGCTGTTTTTT. The chain employs TRBV29-1 and TRBJ2-2, with D perhaps given as TRBD1 or TRBD2 (5 bases each). The CDR3 is 16 residues long. Germline V gene lookup returns CDR1 SQVTM and CDR2 ANQGSEA. V was trimmed by 1 base and J by 4 bases, leaving 16 bases between them.

The CDR3 here is CALESGGVDNSPLHF. Here the CDR3 DNA reads TGTGCCTTGGAATCAGGGGGCGTCGATAATTCACCCCTCCACTTT. This chain uses TRBV30 with TRBJ1-6; 8 positions match TRBD1. Germline V lookup: CDR1 GTSNPN, CDR2 SVGIG (reference sequence). The junction had 10 bases not matched to a gene; V was cut back by 7 bases and J by 5 bases. CDR3 length: 15 amino acids.

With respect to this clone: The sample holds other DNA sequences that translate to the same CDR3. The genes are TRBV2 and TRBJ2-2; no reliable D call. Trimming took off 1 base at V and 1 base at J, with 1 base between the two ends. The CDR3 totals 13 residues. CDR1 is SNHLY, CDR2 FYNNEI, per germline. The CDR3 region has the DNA TGTGCCAGCAGTGAAGGGAACACCGGGGAGCTGTTTTTT. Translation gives CASSEGNTGELFF.

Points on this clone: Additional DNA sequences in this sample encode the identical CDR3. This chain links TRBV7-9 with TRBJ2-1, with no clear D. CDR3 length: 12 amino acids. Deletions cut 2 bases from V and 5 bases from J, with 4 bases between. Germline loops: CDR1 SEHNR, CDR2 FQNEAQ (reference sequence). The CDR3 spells CASSLLDNEQFF. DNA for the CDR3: TGTGCCAGCAGCTTACTGGACAATGAGCAGTTCTTC.

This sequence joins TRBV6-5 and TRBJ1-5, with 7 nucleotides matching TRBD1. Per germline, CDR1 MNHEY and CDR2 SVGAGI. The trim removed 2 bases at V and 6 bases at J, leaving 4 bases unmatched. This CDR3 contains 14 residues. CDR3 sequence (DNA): TGTGCCAGCAGTTACGAACAGGGGAGTCAGCCCCAGCATTTT. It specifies CASSYEQGSQPQHF.